A single TCR beta chain is shown here with its context. TCRdb's table, derived via immunoSEQ multiplex PCR, lists solely in-frame clones and lacks some. The table shows hundreds of thousands of clones, with about two thirds occurring only once. This specimen belongs to a study of shared clonotypes between healthy human individuals. This CDR3 region has 16 residues. V lost 0 bases, J lost 0 bases, and 9 bases lay in between. CDR1 and CDR2 (germline): MNHEY, SMNVEV (reference sequence). Sequenced input: memory CD4+ T cells sorted from blood. Subset reported: CD45RA-negative fraction. The sequence derives from a woman between 25 and 40 years old in good health. This chain uses TRBV27 with TRBJ2-1; a weak D match, TRBD2 (6 bases). In nucleotides, the CDR3 is TGTGCCAGCAGTTTATCCGCGGGATTCTCCTACAATGAGCAGTTCTTC. Its protein product is CASSLSAGFSYNEQFF.